This note documents a single TCR beta chain sequence. The antigen remains undetermined. The CDR3 has 16 residues. Trimming took off 2 bases at V and 0 bases at J, with 8 bases between the two ends. Germline assignment: CDR1 MNHEY and CDR2 SMNVEV (reference sequence). Measured with immunoSEQ multiplex PCR; TCRdb has only the in-frame clones, and not every one. Of 90,000 to 130,000 clones in the sample, 95% were seen once. The data stem from a study of cytomegalovirus exposure and HLA in healthy donors. Background on the study: The platform used for the 120 validation repertoires matched that of the approximately 670 first-cohort repertoires, a later analysis reported. Regarding the study as a whole: The study labeled 150 to 200 TCR beta chains cytomegalovirus-associated. In vitro work confirmed that a few CMV-associated chains recognize CMV antigens.

The donors formed part of the roughly 120-subject validation cohort, distinct from the approximately 630-subject first cohort. The chain uses TRBV27 and TRBJ1-6, with no clear D. Sequencing was performed on PBMCs. The receptor was isolated from a woman in her late teens or twenties in good health and CMV-seronegative. CDR3 residues: CASSLATDSYNSPLHF. The CDR3 region has the DNA TGTGCCAGCAGTTTAGCTACAGACTCCTATAATTCACCCCTCCACTTT.